What follows describes a single T cell receptor (beta chain). Its specificity is unknown. This entry belongs to a study of long-term antiretroviral therapy in people with HIV. General study points: Adherence to ART, viral resistance and therapy changes lacked any data.

Sequencing used immunoSEQ v3.0 at survey level. Data came from immunoSEQ multiplex PCR; TCRdb stores just in-frame clones and leaves some out. The repertoire holds approximately 10,000 clones, about 80% seen once, with 15% to 20% in the top ten. Every sample had about 0.95-10 million cryopreserved PBMC in it before DNA extraction. Germline CDR1 is MNHEY and CDR2 is SMNVEV (reference sequence). The CDR3 totals 13 residues. Trimming took off 6 bases at V and 5 bases at J, with 10 bases between the two ends. The sample here was unsorted PBMCs, taken at the start of antiretroviral therapy, before treatment. The receptor was derived from a man between 25 and 39 years old with HIV. V is TRBV27 and J is TRBJ2-2; a possible D gene is TRBD2 (5 bases). Written as DNA, the CDR3 is TGTGCCAGCAGCGCCCCGGGGACCGGGGAGCTGTTTTTT. This encodes CASSAPGTGELFF.